This T cell receptor (beta chain) came from a study of T-cell memory formation after mild COVID-19. Study-wide context: TCR clusters largely stayed donor specific.

Constant-segment primers served in 5'RACE that generated TCR alpha and TCR beta cDNA libraries bearing sample barcodes and UMIs. TCRdb used MiXCR to reprocess the 5' RACE reads, holding one entry per CDR3 protein. The data contain about 400,000 distinct CDR3 sequences, 20% to 30% of them seen just once; the ten biggest clones take up about an eighth. This CDR3 is 17 amino acids long. CDR1 is SGHNT, CDR2 YENEEA, per germline. After removal of 5 bases from V and 5 bases from J, the junction contained 10 bases not matched to a gene. Sequences were obtained from PBMCs or a T cell subset sorted from them (not recorded which). The chain has TRBV11-3 and TRBJ2-1, with 12 bases aligning to TRBD2. The TCR originated in an adult woman who had mild COVID-19 (a few samples of this study predate the infection). Cell type and time point are not known. In nucleotides, the CDR3 is TGTGCCAGCAGCCCCCCCCGGGCTAGCGGGAGGGACAATGAGCAGTTCTTC. As protein: CASSPPRASGRDNEQFF.